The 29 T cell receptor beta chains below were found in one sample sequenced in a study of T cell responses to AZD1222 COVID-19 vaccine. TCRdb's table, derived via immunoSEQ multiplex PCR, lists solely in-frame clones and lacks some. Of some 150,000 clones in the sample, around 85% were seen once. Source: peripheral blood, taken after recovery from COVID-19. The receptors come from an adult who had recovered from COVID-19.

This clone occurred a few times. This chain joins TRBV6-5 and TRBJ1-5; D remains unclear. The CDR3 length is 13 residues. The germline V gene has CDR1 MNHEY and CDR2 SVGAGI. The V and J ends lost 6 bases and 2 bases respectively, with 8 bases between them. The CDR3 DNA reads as TGTGCCAGCAGCTTTACTGGCAATCAGCCCCAGCATTTT. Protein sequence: CASSFTGNQPQHF.

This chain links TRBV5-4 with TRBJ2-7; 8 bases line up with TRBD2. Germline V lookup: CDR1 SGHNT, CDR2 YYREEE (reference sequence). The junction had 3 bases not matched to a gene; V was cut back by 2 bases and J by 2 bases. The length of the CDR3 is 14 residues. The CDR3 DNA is TGTGCCAGCAGCTTAGGGACTAGGGCCTACGAGCAGTACTTC. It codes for CASSLGTRAYEQYF.

CDR3 coding DNA: TGCAGTGCTAGTGGGGCGGCGAACAATGAGCAGTTCTTC. This encodes CSASGAANNEQFF. This chain joins TRBV20-1 and TRBJ2-1, with D possibly matching TRBD1 (5 bases). Germline assignment: CDR1 DFQATT and CDR2 SNEGSKA (reference sequence). Deletions cut 3 bases from V and 5 bases from J, with 11 bases between. This CDR3 has 13 residues.

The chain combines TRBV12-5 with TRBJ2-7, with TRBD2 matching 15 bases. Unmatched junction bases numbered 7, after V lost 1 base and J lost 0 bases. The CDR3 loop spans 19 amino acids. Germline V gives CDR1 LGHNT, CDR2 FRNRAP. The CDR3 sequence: CASGLAEGLAGGTSYEQYF. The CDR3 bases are TGTGCTAGTGGTTTGGCCGAGGGACTAGCGGGGGGAACCTCCTACGAGCAGTACTTC.

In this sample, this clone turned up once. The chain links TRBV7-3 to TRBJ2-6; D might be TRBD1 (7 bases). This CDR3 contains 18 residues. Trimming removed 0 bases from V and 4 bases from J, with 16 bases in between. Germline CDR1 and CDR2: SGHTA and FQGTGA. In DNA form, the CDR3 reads TGTGCCAGCAGCTTAACCGGAGGGACAGCCGCCGGGGCCAACGTCCTGACTTTC. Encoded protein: CASSLTGGTAAGANVLTF.

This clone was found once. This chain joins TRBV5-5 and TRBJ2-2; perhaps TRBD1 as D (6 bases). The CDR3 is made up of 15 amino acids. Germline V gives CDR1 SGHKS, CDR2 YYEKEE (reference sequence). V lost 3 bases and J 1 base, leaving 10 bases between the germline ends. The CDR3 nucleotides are TGTGCCAGCAGCTCCGACAGGATGAACACCGGGGAGCTGTTTTTT. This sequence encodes CASSSDRMNTGELFF. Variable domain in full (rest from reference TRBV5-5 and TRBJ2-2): DAGVTQSPTHLIKTRGQQVTLRCSPISGHKSVSWYQQVLGQGPQFIFQYYEKEERGRGNFPDRFSARQFPNYSSELNVNALLLGDSALYLCASSSDRMNTGELFFGEGSRLTVL.

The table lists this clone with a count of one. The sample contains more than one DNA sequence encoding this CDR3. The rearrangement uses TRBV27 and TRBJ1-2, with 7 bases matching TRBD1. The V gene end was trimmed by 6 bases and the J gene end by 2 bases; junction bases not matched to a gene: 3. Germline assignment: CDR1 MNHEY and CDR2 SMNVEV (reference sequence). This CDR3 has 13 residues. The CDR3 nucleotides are TGTGCCAGCAGGGGACAGTTAAACTATGGCTACACCTTC. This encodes CASRGQLNYGYTF.

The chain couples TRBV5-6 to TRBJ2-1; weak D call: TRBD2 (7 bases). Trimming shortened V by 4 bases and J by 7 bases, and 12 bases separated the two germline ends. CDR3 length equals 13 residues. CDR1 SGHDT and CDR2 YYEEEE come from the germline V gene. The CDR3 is CASSPRGGNEQFF. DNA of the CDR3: TGTGCCAGCAGCCCGAGGGGGGGGAATGAGCAGTTCTTC.

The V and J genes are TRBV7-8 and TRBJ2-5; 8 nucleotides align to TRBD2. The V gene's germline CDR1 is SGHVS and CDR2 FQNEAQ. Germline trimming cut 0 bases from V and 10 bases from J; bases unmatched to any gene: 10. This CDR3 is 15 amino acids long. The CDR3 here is CASSLAGGASGRQYF. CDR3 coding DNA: TGTGCCAGCAGCTTAGCGGGTGGGGCTAGCGGGCGCCAGTACTTC.

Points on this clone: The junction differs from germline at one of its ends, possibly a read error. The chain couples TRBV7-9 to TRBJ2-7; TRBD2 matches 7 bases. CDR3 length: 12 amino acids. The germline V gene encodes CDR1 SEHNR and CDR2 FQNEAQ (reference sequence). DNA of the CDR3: TGTGCCAGCAGCTTAGGTAACGGGAGGCCCCAGTTC. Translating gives CASSLGNGRPQF.

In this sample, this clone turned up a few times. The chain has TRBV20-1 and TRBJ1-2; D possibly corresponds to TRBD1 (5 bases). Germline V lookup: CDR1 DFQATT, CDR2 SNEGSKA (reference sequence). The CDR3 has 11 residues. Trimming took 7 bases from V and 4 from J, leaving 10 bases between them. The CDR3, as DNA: TGCAGTGTGGTACAGGCCTATGGCTACACCTTC. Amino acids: CSVVQAYGYTF.

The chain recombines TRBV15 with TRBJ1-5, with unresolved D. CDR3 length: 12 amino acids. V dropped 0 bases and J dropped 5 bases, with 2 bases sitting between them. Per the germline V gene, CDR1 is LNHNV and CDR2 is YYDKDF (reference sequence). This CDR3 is CATSRDDQPQHF. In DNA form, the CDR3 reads TGTGCCACCAGCAGAGATGATCAGCCCCAGCATTTT.

The CDR3 spells CASIGVWQFYEQYF. In nucleotides, the CDR3 is TGTGCCAGCATTGGCGTGTGGCAGTTCTACGAGCAGTACTTC. This chain connects TRBV6-5 to TRBJ2-7; D gene uncertain. Germline V lookup: CDR1 MNHEY, CDR2 SVGAGI. This CDR3 contains 14 residues. Trimming stripped 7 bases from V and 3 bases from J, with 16 bases between.

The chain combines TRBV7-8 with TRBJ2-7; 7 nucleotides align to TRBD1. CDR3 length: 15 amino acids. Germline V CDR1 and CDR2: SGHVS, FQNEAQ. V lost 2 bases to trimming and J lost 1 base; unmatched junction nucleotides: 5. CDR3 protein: CASSLQGGQSYEQYF. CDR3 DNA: TGTGCCAGCAGCTTACAAGGGGGACAGTCCTACGAGCAGTACTTC.

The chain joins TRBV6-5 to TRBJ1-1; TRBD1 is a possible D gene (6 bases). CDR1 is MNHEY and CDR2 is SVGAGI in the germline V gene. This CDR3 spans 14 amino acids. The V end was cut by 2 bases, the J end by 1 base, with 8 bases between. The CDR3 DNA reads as TGTGCCAGCAGTTACGGGGGCACGAACACTGAAGCTTTCTTT. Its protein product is CASSYGGTNTEAFF.

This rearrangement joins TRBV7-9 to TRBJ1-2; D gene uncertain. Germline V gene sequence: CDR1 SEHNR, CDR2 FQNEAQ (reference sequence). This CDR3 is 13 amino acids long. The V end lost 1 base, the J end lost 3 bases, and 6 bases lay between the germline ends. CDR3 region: CASSLEADYGYTF. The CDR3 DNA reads TGTGCCAGCAGCTTAGAGGCGGACTATGGCTACACCTTC.

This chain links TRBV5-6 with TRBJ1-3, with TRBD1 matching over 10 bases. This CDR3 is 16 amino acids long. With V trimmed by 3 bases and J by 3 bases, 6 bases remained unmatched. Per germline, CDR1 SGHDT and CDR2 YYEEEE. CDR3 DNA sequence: TGTGCCAGCAGCTCGTTCGGGACAGGGGTTGGAAACACCATATATTTT. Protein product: CASSSFGTGVGNTIYF. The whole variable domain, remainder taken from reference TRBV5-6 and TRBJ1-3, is DAGVTQSPTHLIKTRGQQVTLRCSPKSGHDTVSWYQQALGQGPQFIFQYYEEEERQRGNFPDRFSGHQFPNYSSELNVNALLLGDSALYLCASSSFGTGVGNTIYFGEGSWLTVV.

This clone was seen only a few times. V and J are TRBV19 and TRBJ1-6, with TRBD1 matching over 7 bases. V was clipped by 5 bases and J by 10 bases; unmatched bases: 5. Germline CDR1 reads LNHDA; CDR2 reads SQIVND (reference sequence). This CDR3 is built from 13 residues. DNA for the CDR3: TGTGCCAGTAGTGATCAGACAGGGTCACCCCTCCACTTT. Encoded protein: CASSDQTGSPLHF.

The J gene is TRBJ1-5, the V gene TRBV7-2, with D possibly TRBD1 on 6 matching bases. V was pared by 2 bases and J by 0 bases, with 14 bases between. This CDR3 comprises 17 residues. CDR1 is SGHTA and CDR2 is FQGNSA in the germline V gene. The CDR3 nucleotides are TGTGCCAGCAGCTTAACCGGGACACCTTATAGCAATCAGCCCCAGCATTTT. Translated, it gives CASSLTGTPYSNQPQHF.

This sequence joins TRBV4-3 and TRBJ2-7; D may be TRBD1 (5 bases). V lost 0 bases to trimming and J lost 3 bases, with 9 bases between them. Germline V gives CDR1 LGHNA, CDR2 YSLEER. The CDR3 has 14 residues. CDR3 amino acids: CASSQDAQGYEQYF. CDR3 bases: TGCGCCAGCAGCCAAGATGCCCAGGGCTACGAGCAGTACTTC.

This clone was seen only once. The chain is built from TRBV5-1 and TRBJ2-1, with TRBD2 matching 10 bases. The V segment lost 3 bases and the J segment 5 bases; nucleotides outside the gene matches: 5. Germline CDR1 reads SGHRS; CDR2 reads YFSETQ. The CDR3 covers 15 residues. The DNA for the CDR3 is TGCGCCAGCAGCTCTGGGACTAGCGATCACAATGAGCAGTTCTTC. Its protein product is CASSSGTSDHNEQFF.

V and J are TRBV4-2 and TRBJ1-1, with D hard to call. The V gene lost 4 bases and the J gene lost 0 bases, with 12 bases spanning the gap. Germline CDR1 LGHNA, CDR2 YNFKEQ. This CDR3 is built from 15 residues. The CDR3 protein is CASSRTNNLNTEAFF. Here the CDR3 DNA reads TGTGCCAGCAGCCGTACGAACAATCTGAACACTGAAGCTTTCTTT.

The CDR3 loop reads CASSPLTDYSNQPQHF. For the CDR3, the DNA is TGTGCCAGCAGTCCCCTGACAGATTATAGCAATCAGCCCCAGCATTTT. The chain uses TRBV5-5 and TRBJ1-5, with D perhaps TRBD1 (5 bases). Germline V gene sequence: CDR1 SGHKS, CDR2 YYEKEE (reference sequence). CDR3 size: 16 residues. V was shortened by 5 bases and J by 0 bases, with 15 bases between the two germline ends. The variable domain in full, with the rest retrieved from reference TRBV5-5 and TRBJ1-5, is DAGVTQSPTHLIKTRGQQVTLRCSPISGHKSVSWYQQVLGQGPQFIFQYYEKEERGRGNFPDRFSARQFPNYSSELNVNALLLGDSALYLCASSPLTDYSNQPQHFGDGTRLSIL.

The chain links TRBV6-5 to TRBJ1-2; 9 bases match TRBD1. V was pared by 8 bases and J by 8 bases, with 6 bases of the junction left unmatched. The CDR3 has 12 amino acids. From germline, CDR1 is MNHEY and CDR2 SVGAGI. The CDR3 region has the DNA TGTGCCAGCCGGGACAGGGCAGAAGGCTACACCTTC. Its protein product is CASRDRAEGYTF.

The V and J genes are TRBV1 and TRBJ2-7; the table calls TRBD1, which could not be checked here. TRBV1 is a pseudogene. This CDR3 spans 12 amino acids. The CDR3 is CTSSQEGSEQYF. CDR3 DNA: TGCACCAGCAGCCAAGAGGGCAGCGAGCAGTACTTC.

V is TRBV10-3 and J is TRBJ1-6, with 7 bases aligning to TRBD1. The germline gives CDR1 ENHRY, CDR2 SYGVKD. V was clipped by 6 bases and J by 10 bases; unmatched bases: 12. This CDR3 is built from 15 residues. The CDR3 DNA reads TGTGCCATCAGGGAATCAGGGGGGGAAGGGTCACCCCTCCACTTT. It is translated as CAIRESGGEGSPLHF.

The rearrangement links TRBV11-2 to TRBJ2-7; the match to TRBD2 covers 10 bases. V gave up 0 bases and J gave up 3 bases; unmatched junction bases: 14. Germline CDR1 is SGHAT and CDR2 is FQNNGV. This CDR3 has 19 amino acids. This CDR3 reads CASSLDHFLAGVKGYEQYF. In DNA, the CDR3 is TGTGCCAGCAGCTTAGATCACTTTCTAGCGGGAGTTAAGGGCTACGAGCAGTACTTC.

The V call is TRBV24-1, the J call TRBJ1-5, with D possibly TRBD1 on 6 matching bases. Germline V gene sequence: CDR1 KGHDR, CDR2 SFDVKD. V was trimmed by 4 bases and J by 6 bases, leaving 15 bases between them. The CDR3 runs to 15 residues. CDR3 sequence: CATSDNRDIGQPQHF. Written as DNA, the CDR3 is TGTGCCACCAGTGACAACCGGGACATTGGTCAGCCCCAGCATTTT.

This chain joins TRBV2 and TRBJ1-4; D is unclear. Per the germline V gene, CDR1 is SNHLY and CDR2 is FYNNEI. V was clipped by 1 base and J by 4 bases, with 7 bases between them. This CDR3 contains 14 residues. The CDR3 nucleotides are TGTGCCAGCAGTGAAGGATCTTTTAATGAAAAACTGTTTTTT. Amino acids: CASSEGSFNEKLFF.